The 16 T cell receptor beta chains below all came from one sample that was sequenced in a study of shared clonotypes between healthy human individuals. Libraries were prepared by immunoSEQ multiplex PCR; TCRdb keeps only in-frame clonotypes and omits some of them. The sample records about 2 million clones, 95% being singletons. Sequenced: naive CD4+ T cells sorted from blood. The subset is: CD45RA+ positively selected. The receptors stem from a man aged 18 to 29 in good health.

The table lists this clone with a count of one. The V call is TRBV5-1, the J call TRBJ1-1, with D perhaps matching TRBD1 (5 bases). V was cut by 3 bases and J by 4 bases, with 13 bases left in between. There are 14 residues in the CDR3. Germline V lookup: CDR1 SGHRS, CDR2 YFSETQ. The CDR3 reads CASSSSRRVTEAFF. The CDR3, as DNA: TGCGCCAGCAGCTCCTCGCGCAGGGTCACTGAAGCTTTCTTT.

As to this clone: This same CDR3 is encoded by further DNA sequences in the sample. This chain connects TRBV15 to TRBJ2-7; no definite D call. The CDR3 is 13 residues long. The germline gives CDR1 LNHNV, CDR2 YYDKDF (reference sequence). V lost 0 bases to trimming and J lost 3 bases, with 6 bases between them. CDR3 region: CATSRDVGYEQYF. In nucleotides, the CDR3 is TGTGCCACCAGCAGAGATGTGGGCTACGAGCAGTACTTC.

The rearrangement uses TRBV27 and TRBJ1-1, with TRBD1 identical over 9 bases. CDR1 is MNHEY, CDR2 SMNVEV, per germline (reference sequence). This CDR3 spans 16 amino acids. Losses at the gene ends were 3 bases for V and 7 bases for J; bases not matched to a gene: 12. The CDR3 region is CASSFLQGALGVEAFF. CDR3 sequence (DNA): TGTGCCAGCAGTTTTTTACAGGGGGCTTTAGGCGTTGAAGCTTTCTTT.

V is TRBV29-1 and J is TRBJ2-7; TRBD1 matches at 11 bases. The germline CDR1 and CDR2 sequences are SQVTM and ANQGSEA. V dropped 2 bases and J dropped 3; count of bases not matched to a gene: 3. The CDR3 contains 14 residues. The CDR3, as DNA: TGCAGCGTTGAATCCGGGACAGGGGGCTACGAGCAGTACTTC. It translates to CSVESGTGGYEQYF.

The rearrangement links TRBV10-3 to TRBJ2-5; D may be TRBD1 or TRBD2 (5 bases each). The V end was cut by 6 bases, the J end by 5 bases, with 10 bases between. The CDR3 runs to 12 residues. From germline, CDR1 is ENHRY and CDR2 SYGVKD. The CDR3 spells CAIRGTEETQYF. CDR3 coding DNA: TGTGCCATCAGGGGGACCGAGGAGACCCAGTACTTC.

J is TRBJ2-7 and V is TRBV5-1; 8 bases agree with TRBD1. Germline CDR1 reads SGHRS; CDR2 reads YFSETQ. The CDR3 totals 13 residues. V lost 1 base to trimming and J lost 7 bases; unmatched junction nucleotides: 4. The CDR3 coding sequence is TGCGCCAGCAGCTTGTTAACAGGGGGAGAGCAGTACTTC. Translating it yields CASSLLTGGEQYF.

V gene TRBV2 combines with J gene TRBJ1-4; TRBD1 aligns across 8 bases. The CDR3 length is 14 residues. The V gene end was trimmed by 1 base and the J gene end by 8 bases; junction bases not matched to a gene: 3. The germline gives CDR1 SNHLY, CDR2 FYNNEI. CDR3 bases: TGTGCCAGCAGTGAAGTACAGGGGGGCGAAAAACTGTTTTTT. Translation: CASSEVQGGEKLFF.

V gene TRBV5-1 combines with J gene TRBJ2-7; D uncertain. V was clipped by 9 bases and J by 6 bases, with 28 bases between them. Germline V gene lookup returns CDR1 SGHRS and CDR2 YFSETQ. The CDR3 spans 16 residues. Here the CDR3 reads CATPPQSTVPPSEQYF. The CDR3 DNA sequence: TGCGCCACCCCTCCACAATCGACCGTCCCCCCCTCCGAGCAGTACTTC.

Details on this clone: A junction boundary mismatches the germline segment, possibly from a read error. DNA for the CDR3: TGTGCTAGCAGCTTAGAGGGACTGTACAATGAGCAGTTCTTC. This sequence encodes CASSLEGLYNEQFF. The V and J genes are TRBV7-7 and TRBJ2-1; tentatively, D is TRBD2 (6 bases). The CDR3 contains 14 residues. Germline CDR1 reads SSHAT; CDR2 reads FNYEAQ (reference sequence).

V is TRBV6-6 and J is TRBJ2-7; D is unclear. CDR3 length equals 13 residues. Trimming took off 4 bases at V and 0 bases at J, with 7 bases between the two ends. Germline CDR1 MNHNY, CDR2 SVGAGI (reference sequence). This CDR3 is CASSSLSSYEQYF. CDR3 in DNA: TGTGCCAGCAGTTCTCTGAGCTCCTACGAGCAGTACTTC.

This clone was picked up one time. This chain joins TRBV9 and TRBJ2-2; D gene uncertain. The germline V and J ends were trimmed by 6 bases and 3 bases, with 9 bases remaining between them. Germline CDR1 reads SGDLS; CDR2 reads YYNGEE. This CDR3 is 13 amino acids long. CDR3 region: CASTSYDTGELFF. The CDR3, as DNA: TGTGCCAGCACCAGTTATGACACCGGGGAGCTGTTTTTT.

The rearrangement joins TRBV9 to TRBJ1-1; 8 bases align to TRBD1. The V segment lost 4 bases and the J segment 5 bases; nucleotides outside the gene matches: 7. Germline V gene data show CDR1 as SGDLS and CDR2 as YYNGEE. The CDR3 extends over 14 amino acids. The CDR3 region has the DNA TGTGCCAGCAGCACCCAGGGGGCGGGTACTGAAGCTTTCTTT. Encoded protein: CASSTQGAGTEAFF. Supplemented by reference TRBV9 and TRBJ1-1, the full variable domain reads DSGVTQTPKHLITATGQRVTLRCSPRSGDLSVYWYQQSLDQGLQFLIQYYNGEERAKGNILERFSAQQFPDLHSELNLSSLELGDSALYFCASSTQGAGTEAFFGQGTRLTVV.

This rearrangement joins TRBV5-4 to TRBJ2-7; TRBD1 matches at 8 bases. V was clipped by 0 bases and J by 7 bases; unmatched bases: 6. Germline V gene data show CDR1 as SGHNT and CDR2 as YYREEE (reference sequence). The CDR3 runs 14 residues. CDR3 DNA: TGTGCCAGCAGCTTGGAGCAGGGGGCTGGGGAGCAGTACTTC. It is translated as CASSLEQGAGEQYF. The full variable domain, rest sourced from reference TRBV5-4 and TRBJ2-7, is ETGVTQSPTHLIKTRGQQVTLRCSSQSGHNTVSWYQQALGQGPQFIFQYYREEENGRGNFPPRFSGLQFPNYSSELNVNALELDDSALYLCASSLEQGAGEQYFGPGTRLTVT.

CDR3 sequence reads: CASSHPGTAATNEKLFF. CDR3 coding DNA: TGTGCCAGCAGCCACCCCGGGACAGCTGCAACTAATGAAAAACTGTTTTTT. The chain links TRBV7-9 to TRBJ1-4, with 7 bases that match TRBD1. The CDR3 runs 17 residues. The germline V gene encodes CDR1 SEHNR and CDR2 FQNEAQ (reference sequence). The V segment lost 5 bases and the J segment 0 bases; nucleotides outside the gene matches: 9.

This rearrangement joins TRBV7-6 to TRBJ2-7; the D is unclear. This CDR3 has 12 residues. V lost 4 bases to trimming and J lost 7 bases, with 11 bases between them. CDR1 SGHVS and CDR2 FNYEAQ come from the germline V gene. As DNA, the CDR3 is TGTGCCAGCAGCTCCGGAACGGGTGAGCAGTACTTC. Its translation is CASSSGTGEQYF. Full variable domain (rest looked up from reference TRBV7-6 and TRBJ2-7): GAGVSQSPRYKVTKRGQDVALRCDPISGHVSLYWYRQALGQGPEFLTYFNYEAQQDKSGLPNDRFSAERPEGSISTLTIQRTEQRDSAMYRCASSSGTGEQYFGPGTRLTVT.

The chain couples TRBV5-1 to TRBJ2-1, with D uncertain. CDR1 and CDR2 from the germline V gene are SGHRS and YFSETQ. The germline V and J ends were trimmed by 0 bases and 4 bases, with 11 bases remaining between them. The CDR3 runs 15 residues. The CDR3 DNA sequence: TGCGCCAGCAGCTTGGACACACCTGTTTACAATGAGCAGTTCTTC. Amino acid sequence: CASSLDTPVYNEQFF. The whole variable domain, filled in from reference TRBV5-1 and TRBJ2-1, reads KAGVTQTPRYLIKTRGQQVTLSCSPISGHRSVSWYQQTPGQGLQFLFEYFSETQRNKGNFPGRFSGRQFSNSRSEMNVSTLELGDSALYLCASSLDTPVYNEQFFGPGTRLTVL.